This T cell receptor (beta chain) was retrieved from a study of blood T cell repertoires in COVID-19 (dated by TCRdb to about 2020). The study in broad terms: Collaborator samples came from the United States, Italy and Spain and covered acute and convalescent phases of COVID-19. The material from the prospective study consisted of cDNA or gDNA derived from T cells, B-cell-depleted T cells, or PBMCs. Subjects who had been exposed to COVID-19, were actively infected with it, or had recovered from it provided the deeply sampled blood TCRbeta repertoires that made up the dataset. The repertoires were released in a freely available public database meant as a resource for research on the immune response to SARS-CoV-2. The samples were drawn from two sources: the first 160 participants of the ongoing ImmuneRACE study, and 1,000 to 1,500 subjects contributed by 6 global collaborators. The sample metadata nearly always contained a de-identified subject ID, COVID-19 status, age in years and sex. Where available, HLA class I and class II types were obtained from metadata supplied by the sample provider rather than from assay-based typing.

General study outcomes and caveats: The amount of clinical and demographic metadata varied by source and participant and was provided uncurated.

About this clone itself: No antigen is known for it. No quality values exist for individual bases; no much larger clone is one base distant.

A second Seattle source provided samples from volunteer blood donors who had recovered from COVID-19. Collaborating institutions collected whole blood in K2EDTA tubes following their own protocols. Collaborator samples were shipped for TCRbeta analysis as frozen whole blood, isolated PBMCs, or DNA extracted from either sample type. The germline V gene yields SGHRS for CDR1 and YFSETQ for CDR2. The CDR3 sequence holds 15 residues, the cysteine and phenylalanine included. The kept DNA is CDR3 alone, 45 bases in frame from the first base. The junction shows trimming of 7 bases on V and 2 bases on J, and the gene matches do not reach 3 bases of it. TCRbeta CDR3 regions were amplified from genomic DNA by means of the immunoSEQ Assay, a bias-controlled multiplex PCR. Concerning the study's data processing: Within the assay, amplification of reference gene primers was used to estimate how many nucleated cells each sample contained. To quantify the absolute abundance of each unique TCRbeta CDR3 rearrangement, sequence reads were collapsed and filtered. For each sample, productive Simpson clonality was calculated by taking the square root of Simpson's diversity index across productive rearrangements. TCRdb holds this immuneACCESS table with in-frame rearrangements only. Some clones are missing; in checked studies, unresolved V genes explain under half, and the rest has no known cause. From that table come the V and J calls and clone size; the DNA was used to work out D and trimming. The sample table lists around 300,000 clones, about 89% of them with a count of one. The top ten clonotypes cover just under 0.95% of the sample.

The sequence is built from TRBV5-1 and TRBJ2-5; 15 junctional bases match TRBD2. This receptor was obtained from a woman aged 40 to 49 who had recovered from COVID-19. The sample comprised peripheral blood. The sequenced DNA: TGCGCCAGCGGACTAGCGGGAGGGCCGCAAGAGACCCAGTACTTC. Translated, this is CASGLAGGPQETQYF.